The source of this T cell receptor (beta chain) is a study of blood T cell repertoires in COVID-19. Study details: Samples taken during acute and convalescent COVID-19 were collected in the United States, Italy and Spain. Sources were T cells, B-cell-depleted T cells, or PBMCs; the material itself was cDNA or gDNA.

CDR1 and CDR2 (germline): SGHTA, FQGTGA. The V end was cut by 5 bases, the J end by 6 bases, with 12 bases between. CDR3 size: 13 residues. Per the study methods: Estimates of nucleated cell counts were drawn from the amplification of reference gene primers. Profiled with immunoSEQ multiplex PCR; TCRdb holds only in-frame clones, not every one. V and J calls and clone size come straight from that table; D and trimming were deduced from the DNA. The data show about 140,000 clones, 60% to 80% seen once. This clonotype was obtained from a man in his 60s who had recovered from COVID-19. The specimen was peripheral blood. This chain joins TRBV7-3 and TRBJ2-3; D possibly corresponds to TRBD2 (6 bases). The CDR3 region has the DNA TGTGCCAGCAGCACCGGGAGTGCCGATACGCAGTATTTT. Translation gives CASSTGSADTQYF.